What follows describes a single T cell receptor (beta chain). Sequencing was at deep level. The protocol was immunoSEQ multiplex PCR, while the TCRdb copy is restricted to in-frame clones and leaves out a portion. The table lists 450,000 to 500,000 clones, approximately 84% of them singletons. Between the trimmed V and J ends, which lost 2 bases and 9 bases, there was a span of 20 bases. The CDR3 is 16 residues long. Germline V gene data show CDR1 as LNHNV and CDR2 as YYDKDF (reference sequence). The data were obtained in a study of shared clonotypes between healthy human individuals. V gene TRBV15 combines with J gene TRBJ2-1, with D perhaps given as TRBD1 or TRBD2 (5 bases each). Sequencing used PBMCs. The source is a woman aged 35 to 49 in good health. Some clones in this sample may be carry-over from other donors' samples. The CDR3 region has the DNA TGTGCCACCAGCAGATCTAGTGAGGGGCCTGGAGGTGAGCAGTTCTTC. Its translation: CATSRSSEGPGGEQFF.